The TCR beta chain described here comes from a study of T cells in Graves' hyperthyroidism and ophthalmopathy. Findings and limits, study-wide: Most thyroid clonotypes expanded above 0.001 were also detected in blood.

Trimming cost V 2 bases and J 2 bases, with 16 bases left between them. CDR1 DFQATT and CDR2 SNEGSKA come from the germline V gene (reference sequence). There are 15 residues in the CDR3. What was amplified from RNA transcripts were TCR beta CDR3 regions. With the HTBI primer set, the TCR CDR3 went through a first round of RT-PCR. TCRdb fed the multiplex PCR reads into MiXCR, producing one record per CDR3 protein. The top ten hold approximately 7% of the sample, which has a few hundred thousand distinct CDR3 sequences, 15% to 17% seen once. Many counts were recorded for this clonotype. Its antigen is still unknown.

The material sequenced was blood. The V call is TRBV20-1, the J call TRBJ2-7; maybe TRBD2 (5 bases). The source is a woman aged 25 to 39 with Graves' hyperthyroidism. CDR3 protein: CSARRQRTDPYEQYF. The CDR3 coding sequence is TGCAGTGCTAGACGCCAGCGGACGGACCCCTACGAGCAGTACTTC.